The 32 T cell receptor beta chains below all came from one sample that was sequenced in a study of blood T cell repertoires in COVID-19 (dated by TCRdb to 2018 to 2020). The library was produced with the immunoSEQ multiplex PCR assay. TCRdb re-hosts the immuneACCESS table, in-frame sequences only. Its copies lack some clones; in the studies checked, an unresolved V gene accounts for under half of them, and the cause for the rest is not known. The sample table shows about 210,000 clones, and 82% are seen once. In total, the top ten clones hold approximately 7.8% of the sample. Sequenced material: peripheral blood. The receptors were sampled from a woman in her sixties with COVID-19, enrolled during active disease.

The chain combines TRBV19 with TRBJ2-1, with TRBD2 matching over 12 bases. The CDR3 covers 16 residues. The germline CDR1 and CDR2 sequences are LNHDA and SQIVND (reference sequence). V lost 4 bases and J lost 7; bases outside the gene matches: 8. Here the CDR3 reads CASSTWTSGASNEQFF. The CDR3, as DNA: TGTGCCAGTAGTACCTGGACTAGCGGGGCTTCAAATGAGCAGTTCTTC.

This chain links TRBV30 with TRBJ1-1; tentative D call: TRBD1 (6 bases). Trimming took off 0 bases at V and 4 bases at J, with 9 bases between the two ends. Germline V gene lookup returns CDR1 GTSNPN and CDR2 SVGIG (reference sequence). The CDR3 has 13 residues. The CDR3 DNA follows: TGTGCCTGGAGTGTACGAGGGGGCACTGAAGCTTTCTTT. It translates to CAWSVRGGTEAFF.

The gene calls are TRBV3-1 (or the pseudogene TRBV3-2) and TRBJ1-6; TRBD1 aligns across 7 bases. Germline V gene data show CDR1 as LGHDT and CDR2 as YNNKEL (reference sequence). The CDR3 consists of 16 residues. Unmatched junction bases numbered 2, after V lost 1 base and J lost 2 bases. The CDR3 protein is CASSQGGTAYNSPLHF. Written as DNA, the CDR3 is TGTGCCAGCAGCCAAGGGGGGACAGCCTATAATTCACCCCTCCACTTT.

The J gene is TRBJ1-5, the V gene TRBV28; tentative D call: TRBD1 (6 bases). V was clipped by 8 bases and J by 8 bases, with 19 bases between them. CDR3 size: 14 residues. Germline CDR1 reads MDHEN; CDR2 reads SYDVKM. CDR3 in DNA: TGTGCCAGCCGGGGGGGGGCGCCGAGGGAGCCCCAGCATTTT. This encodes CASRGGAPREPQHF.

The chain employs TRBV2 and TRBJ1-2, with 8 bases aligning to TRBD1. Germline V gene sequence: CDR1 SNHLY, CDR2 FYNNEI. With 5 bases clipped from V and 8 bases from J, the junction kept 4 bases outside the gene matches. There are 12 residues in the CDR3. CDR3 sequence: CASSTDRVGYTF. The CDR3, as DNA: TGTGCCAGCAGTACGGACAGGGTGGGCTACACCTTC.

This chain's CDR3 is CASSQASGTGVEKLFF. For the CDR3, the DNA is TGTGCCAGCAGCCAAGCCTCCGGGACAGGGGTCGAAAAACTGTTTTTT. This sequence joins TRBV3-1 (or the pseudogene TRBV3-2) and TRBJ1-4; 10 bases are shared with TRBD1. CDR1 is LGHDT, CDR2 YNNKEL, per germline (reference sequence). The CDR3 totals 16 residues. Trimming cost V 1 base and J 8 bases; bases outside gene matches: 7.

This rearrangement joins TRBV5-4 to TRBJ2-1; 7 bases are a match to TRBD2. CDR1 SGHNT and CDR2 YYREEE come from the germline V gene (reference sequence). Losses at the gene ends were 1 base for V and 5 bases for J; bases not matched to a gene: 6. There are 15 residues in the CDR3. CDR3 sequence: CASSLSSGTHNEQFF. Written as DNA, the CDR3 is TGTGCCAGCAGCTTGTCAAGCGGGACCCACAATGAGCAGTTCTTC.

This clone was found a few times. A read error may account for a junction end that differs from germline. The chain recombines TRBV18 with TRBJ1-3; 9 bases map to TRBD1. Germline values: CDR1 KGHSH, CDR2 LQKENI. The CDR3 consists of 13 residues. Here the CDR3 reads CASSPARDRDPHF. CDR3 in DNA: TGTGCCAGCTCACCCGCGAGGGACAGGGATCCGCATTTT.

The rearrangement uses TRBV5-4 and TRBJ1-2, with D perhaps TRBD1 (6 bases). V lost 0 bases and J lost 3, with 9 bases in between. The CDR3 is made up of 14 amino acids. Germline values: CDR1 SGHNT, CDR2 YYREEE (reference sequence). CDR3: CASSLDAGDYGYTF. DNA for the CDR3: TGTGCCAGCAGCTTGGACGCAGGGGACTATGGCTACACCTTC.

The chain is built from TRBV19 and TRBJ1-2, with a tentative D call TRBD1 (5 bases). The V gene's germline CDR1 is LNHDA and CDR2 SQIVND (reference sequence). The CDR3 is 14 residues long. V gave up 4 bases and J gave up 4 bases, with 13 bases separating them. In nucleotides, the CDR3 is TGTGCCAGTAGTACCAGCCAGGGCGGCTATGGCTACACCTTC. As protein: CASSTSQGGYGYTF. Full variable domain (remainder filled in from reference TRBV19 and TRBJ1-2): DGGITQSPKYLFRKEGQNVTLSCEQNLNHDAMYWYRQDPGQGLRLIYYSQIVNDFQKGDIAEGYSVSREKKESFPLTVTSAQKNPTAFYLCASSTSQGGYGYTFGSGTRLTVV.

The chain is built from TRBV3-1 (or the pseudogene TRBV3-2) and TRBJ2-3, with D perhaps TRBD1 (5 bases). Trimming removed 1 base from V and 6 bases from J, with 8 bases in between. CDR1 is LGHDT, CDR2 YNNKEL, per germline (reference sequence). This CDR3 is 13 amino acids long. The CDR3 loop reads CASSQAGKDTQYF. The CDR3, as DNA: TGTGCCAGCAGCCAAGCAGGGAAGGATACGCAGTATTTT.

This chain links TRBV5-5 with TRBJ1-2, with D hard to call. V shed 1 base and J shed 10 bases, with 8 bases lying between them. Germline V gives CDR1 SGHKS, CDR2 YYEKEE (reference sequence). CDR3 length: 11 residues. In nucleotides, the CDR3 is TGTGCCAGCAGCTTGCGAGGGCCCTACACCTTC. It is translated as CASSLRGPYTF.

This chain links TRBV19 with TRBJ2-3, with 7 bases that match TRBD1. The V segment lost 5 bases and the J segment 4 bases; nucleotides outside the gene matches: 9. This CDR3 is 15 amino acids long. Germline V gene data show CDR1 as LNHDA and CDR2 as SQIVND (reference sequence). The CDR3 nucleotides are TGTGCCAGTAGTCCCAGAGGGGGCGGGTCAGATACGCAGTATTTT. Its translation: CASSPRGGGSDTQYF. Full variable domain (missing parts from reference TRBV19 and TRBJ2-3): DGGITQSPKYLFRKEGQNVTLSCEQNLNHDAMYWYRQDPGQGLRLIYYSQIVNDFQKGDIAEGYSVSREKKESFPLTVTSAQKNPTAFYLCASSPRGGGSDTQYFGPGTRLTVL.

This chain uses TRBV7-8 with TRBJ2-7, with 7 bases lining up with TRBD1. With 2 bases clipped from V and 6 bases from J, the junction kept 10 bases outside the gene matches. The CDR3 contains 15 residues. Germline V gene sequence: CDR1 SGHVS, CDR2 FQNEAQ. CDR3 nucleotides: TGTGCCAGCAGCTTATACAACAGGGGTTCTCTCGAGCAGTACGTC. Protein sequence: CASSLYNRGSLEQYV.

The chain employs TRBV28 and TRBJ1-4; D is unresolved. V lost 6 bases to trimming and J lost 7 bases, with 15 bases between them. The germline gives CDR1 MDHEN, CDR2 SYDVKM. This CDR3 is 14 amino acids long. The CDR3 nucleotides are TGTGCCAGCAGACCTGCCTTGGGGAGTGAAAAACTGTTTTTT. Its translation: CASRPALGSEKLFF.

The chain uses TRBV6-5 and TRBJ1-1, with unresolved D. Germline values: CDR1 MNHEY, CDR2 SVGAGI. Trimming removed 0 bases at V and 2 bases at J, with 10 bases between. The CDR3 length is 15 residues. CDR3 DNA: TGTGCCAGCAGTTACTCAGGCGGAAGAAACACTGAAGCTTTCTTT. This encodes CASSYSGGRNTEAFF.

CDR3 coding DNA: TGCGCCAGCAGCACCCAAGGGGGATACGGCTACACCTTC. It is translated as CASSTQGGYGYTF. V and J are TRBV5-1 and TRBJ1-2, with D maybe TRBD1 (6 bases). The germline V gene has CDR1 SGHRS and CDR2 YFSETQ. The CDR3 has 13 residues. Trimming shortened V by 4 bases and J by 8 bases, and 15 bases separated the two germline ends.

The CDR3 DNA is TGTGCCAGCAGTCCGCCAGGGAACGGCCGAAACACCATATATTTT. Its translation is CASSPPGNGRNTIYF. The V call is TRBV28, the J call TRBJ1-3, with D possibly TRBD1 on 5 matching bases. The CDR3 is made up of 15 amino acids. The V gene lost 5 bases and the J gene lost 5 bases, with 16 bases spanning the gap. The germline V gene encodes CDR1 MDHEN and CDR2 SYDVKM. Full variable domain (outside the CDR3, taken from reference TRBV28 and TRBJ1-3): DVKVTQSSRYLVKRTGEKVFLECVQDMDHENMFWYRQDPGLGLRLIYFSYDVKMKEKGDIPEGYSVSREKKERFSLILESASTNQTSMYLCASSPPGNGRNTIYFGEGSWLTVV.

The chain carries TRBV28 and TRBJ2-1; 8 bases are a match to TRBD2. The CDR3 has 13 amino acids. Germline V gene data show CDR1 as MDHEN and CDR2 as SYDVKM. The CDR3 spells CGSGIRRGNEQFF. The CDR3 DNA sequence: TGTGGTAGCGGGATCCGGAGGGGGAATGAGCAGTTCTTC. Full variable domain (missing parts from reference TRBV28 and TRBJ2-1): DVKVTQSSRYLVKRTGEKVFLECVQDMDHENMFWYRQDPGLGLRLIYFSYDVKMKEKGDIPEGYSVSREKKERFSLILESASTNQTSMYLCGSGIRRGNEQFFGPGTRLTVL.

This chain connects TRBV2 to TRBJ1-4, with TRBD1 matching over 8 bases. The junction had 8 bases not matched to a gene; V was cut back by 9 bases and J by 8 bases. The germline V gene has CDR1 SNHLY and CDR2 FYNNEI. This CDR3 comprises 13 residues. The CDR3 nucleotides read TGTGCCAGTCAGGGGGCGTTTGGAGAAAAACTGTTTTTT. Translation gives CASQGAFGEKLFF.

This clone was seen only a few times. V gene TRBV7-9 combines with J gene TRBJ2-3; 8 positions agree with TRBD2. Germline lookup yields CDR1 SEHNR and CDR2 FQNEAQ (reference sequence). The CDR3 consists of 14 residues. The junction had 5 bases not matched to a gene; V was cut back by 7 bases and J by 2 bases. The CDR3 DNA reads TGTGCCAGCACCGAGCGGGGGCCCACAGATACGCAGTATTTT. Protein product: CASTERGPTDTQYF.

This chain uses TRBV6-2 or TRBV6-3 with TRBJ2-7; 8 positions match TRBD2. Losses at the gene ends were 1 base for V and 2 bases for J; bases not matched to a gene: 7. Germline V gives CDR1 MNHEY, CDR2 SVGEGT. This CDR3 contains 16 residues. CDR3 sequence (DNA): TGTGCCAGCAGTTACTATCGACTAGCGAGAACCTACGAGCAGTACTTC. It translates to CASSYYRLARTYEQYF.

This clone was found many times. This chain links TRBV29-1 with TRBJ1-2; 7 nucleotides match TRBD1. Germline trimming cut 7 bases from V and 1 base from J; bases unmatched to any gene: 6. In germline, CDR1 is SQVTM, CDR2 ANQGSEA. This CDR3 is built from 13 residues. The CDR3, as DNA: TGCAGCGCCCGGGACAGCCTTAACTATGGCTACACCTTC. Protein sequence: CSARDSLNYGYTF.

This clone was found a few times. The J gene is TRBJ2-1, the V gene TRBV11-2, with 7 bases fitting TRBD2. Germline CDR1 reads SGHAT; CDR2 reads FQNNGV. The CDR3 has 14 residues. Trimming cost V 2 bases and J 8 bases; bases outside gene matches: 6. The CDR3 is CASSLLAGVDEQFF. Here the CDR3 DNA reads TGTGCCAGCAGCTTATTGGCGGGAGTGGATGAGCAGTTCTTC.

This clone came up many times. The chain combines TRBV5-1 with TRBJ1-1, with 8 bases fitting TRBD1. J was trimmed by 1 base and V by 4 bases; bases with no gene match: 6. The CDR3 contains 15 residues. Germline V gene lookup returns CDR1 SGHRS and CDR2 YFSETQ. CDR3 residues: CASSTPDRGNTEAFF. CDR3 coding DNA: TGCGCCAGCAGCACCCCCGACAGGGGGAACACTGAAGCTTTCTTT. Filled out from reference TRBV5-1 and TRBJ1-1, the complete variable domain reads KAGVTQTPRYLIKTRGQQVTLSCSPISGHRSVSWYQQTPGQGLQFLFEYFSETQRNKGNFPGRFSGRQFSNSRSEMNVSTLELGDSALYLCASSTPDRGNTEAFFGQGTRLTVV.

The rearrangement uses TRBV12-3 or TRBV12-4 and TRBJ1-2, with D perhaps TRBD1 (5 bases). The length of the CDR3 is 13 residues. Trimming took off 8 bases at V and 8 bases at J, with 18 bases between the two ends. CDR3 DNA sequence: TGTGCCAGCCAACAACAACCCCAGGGAGGCTACACCTTC. Translation: CASQQQPQGGYTF.

This clone was counted a single time. This sequence joins TRBV3-1 (or the pseudogene TRBV3-2) and TRBJ2-3; no definite D call. This CDR3 is built from 13 residues. Germline CDR1 reads LGHDT; CDR2 reads YNNKEL (reference sequence). V lost 4 bases and J 2 bases, leaving 7 bases between the germline ends. The CDR3 protein is CASSPGSTDTQYF. CDR3 in DNA: TGTGCCAGCAGCCCTGGCTCCACAGATACGCAGTATTTT.

This clone came up once. The chain employs TRBV7-9 and TRBJ2-3, with 7 bases lining up with TRBD1. Germline CDR1 reads SEHNR; CDR2 reads FQNEAQ (reference sequence). The CDR3 is 15 residues long. Trimming cost V 5 bases and J 2 bases; bases outside gene matches: 7. CDR3 DNA: TGTGCCAGCAGCCGGGACAGAGACTACACAGATACGCAGTATTTT. This gives the protein CASSRDRDYTDTQYF.

This clone has only a few counts. J is TRBJ2-5 and V is TRBV3-1 (or the pseudogene TRBV3-2); 13 bases line up with TRBD2. The V gene end was trimmed by 6 bases and the J gene end by 1 base; junction bases not matched to a gene: 2. Germline CDR1 and CDR2: LGHDT and YNNKEL (reference sequence). The CDR3 is 15 residues long. The chain's CDR3 is CASRRLAGGQETQYF. DNA of the CDR3: TGTGCCAGCAGAAGACTAGCGGGGGGCCAAGAGACCCAGTACTTC.

This chain uses TRBV18 with TRBJ2-5, with D uncertain. Trimming cost V 0 bases and J 3 bases, with 5 bases left between them. The CDR3 covers 13 residues. CDR1 and CDR2 from the germline V gene are KGHSH and LQKENI. The CDR3 nucleotides are TGTGCCAGCTCACCACCAGCCGAAGAGACCCAGTACTTC. It codes for CASSPPAEETQYF.

The chain couples TRBV5-5 to TRBJ1-5; perhaps TRBD1 as D (6 bases). The CDR3 has 13 residues. V lost 4 bases, J lost 6 bases, and 11 bases lay in between. CDR1 and CDR2 from the germline V gene are SGHKS and YYEKEE (reference sequence). CDR3 sequence reads: CASSTGPAQPQHF. CDR3 coding DNA: TGTGCCAGCAGCACAGGGCCGGCTCAGCCCCAGCATTTT.

The chain uses TRBV7-3 and TRBJ2-1, with 16 bases aligning to TRBD2. Germline CDR1 and CDR2: SGHTA and FQGTGA. CDR3 length equals 17 residues. The V and J ends lost 5 bases and 12 bases, in that order; junction bases with no gene match: 13. The CDR3: CASSPHPGTSGRARQFF. The CDR3 DNA reads as TGTGCCAGCAGCCCCCACCCCGGGACTAGCGGGAGGGCCCGGCAGTTCTTC. Full variable domain (outside the CDR3, taken from reference TRBV7-3 and TRBJ2-1): GAGVSQTPSNKVTEKGKYVELRCDPISGHTALYWYRQSLGQGPEFLIYFQGTGAADDSGLPNDRFFAVRPEGSVSTLKIQRTERGDSAVYLCASSPHPGTSGRARQFFGPGTRLTVL.